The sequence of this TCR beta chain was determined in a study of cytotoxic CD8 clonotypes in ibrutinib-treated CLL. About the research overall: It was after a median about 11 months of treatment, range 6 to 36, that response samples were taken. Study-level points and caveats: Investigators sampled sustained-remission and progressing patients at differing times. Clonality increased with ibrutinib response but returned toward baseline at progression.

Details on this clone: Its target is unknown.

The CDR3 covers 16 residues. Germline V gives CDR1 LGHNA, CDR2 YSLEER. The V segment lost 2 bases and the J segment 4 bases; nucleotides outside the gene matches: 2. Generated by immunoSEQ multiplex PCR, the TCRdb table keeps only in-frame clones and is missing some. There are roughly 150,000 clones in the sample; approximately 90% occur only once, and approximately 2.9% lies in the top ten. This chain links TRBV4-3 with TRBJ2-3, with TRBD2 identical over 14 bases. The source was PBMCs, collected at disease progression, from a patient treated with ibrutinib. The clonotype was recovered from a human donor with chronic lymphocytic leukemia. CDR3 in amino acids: CASSQRLAGGADTQYF. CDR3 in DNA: TGCGCCAGCAGCCAACGACTAGCGGGAGGGGCAGATACGCAGTATTTT.